The 29 T cell receptor beta chains reported below all come from one sample, sequenced in a study of blood T cells in healthy people across ages. For the second PCR, which ran for about 7 to 11 cycles, a sample-barcoded 5' primer and a J-beta primer mix were used. MiXCR, applied by TCRdb to the 5' RACE reads, yields one record per CDR3 protein. This sample carries over 600,000 distinct CDR3 sequences, 40% to 45% of them seen once, and the ten largest clones take approximately 31%. Sequenced material: blood. The receptors stem from an elderly man in good health.

Turning to this clonotype: At one of its ends the junction is not consistent with the germline gene, which may arise from a read error. V usage is TRBV7-2 and J usage is TRBJ2-1, with D uncertain. CDR1 and CDR2 (germline): SGHTA, FQGNSA. CDR3 length equals 14 residues. The CDR3 spells CASSLVRPNNERFF. The DNA of the CDR3 is TGTGCCAGCAGCTTGGTCAGGCCCAACAATGAGCGGTTCTTC. Full variable domain (missing parts from reference TRBV7-2 and TRBJ2-1): GAGVSQSPSNKVTEKGKDVELRCDPISGHTALYWYRQSLGQGLEFLIYFQGNSAPDKSGLPSDRFSAERTGGSVSTLTIQRTQQEDSAVYLCASSLVRPNNERFFGPGTRLTVL.

This clonotype was picked up many times. CDR3 sequence reads: CSARDPLLEQYF. The CDR3 bases are TGCAGTGCTAGAGATCCCCTATTGGAGCAGTACTTC. The chain recombines TRBV20-1 with TRBJ2-7; D is unclear. The germline V gene encodes CDR1 DFQATT and CDR2 SNEGSKA (reference sequence). This CDR3 has 12 residues. V lost 0 bases, J lost 7 bases, and 10 bases lay in between.

This clonotype has more than one count but fewer than ten. This chain uses TRBV10-3 with TRBJ1-1; TRBD1 matches at 12 bases. This CDR3 region has 15 residues. The V gene's germline CDR1 is ENHRY and CDR2 SYGVKD. V was clipped by 0 bases and J by 11 bases; unmatched bases: 7. In DNA form, the CDR3 reads TGTGCCATCAGTGAGTCTCCGGGACAGGGGGCGCGTGCTTTCTTT. It translates to CAISESPGQGARAFF.

The V gene is TRBV21-1, the J gene TRBJ1-2. TRBV21-1 is described as a pseudogene. The CDR3 runs 12 residues. The CDR3 loop is CASSKVRFAYTF. The CDR3 bases are TGTGCCAGCAGCAAGGTGAGGTTTGCCTACACCTTC.

With respect to this clonotype: One end of the junction varies from germline; a read error may be responsible. This chain joins TRBV18 and TRBJ1-5, with 7 bases aligning to TRBD1. Germline V CDR1 and CDR2: KGHSH, LQKENI. The length of the CDR3 is 17 residues. The CDR3 DNA follows: TGTACCAGCTCATTAGGGACAGCAAAGTTAAAGAATCAGCCCCAGCATTTT. Encoded protein: CTSSLGTAKLKNQPQHF. Full variable domain (missing parts from reference TRBV18 and TRBJ1-5): NAGVMQNPRHLVRRRGQEARLRCSPMKGHSHVYWYRQLPEEGLKFMVYLQKENIIDESGMPKERFSAEFPKEGPSILRIQQVVRGDSAAYFCTSSLGTAKLKNQPQHFGDGTRLSIL.

This clonotype was seen more than once but under ten times. The gene calls are TRBV12-3 or TRBV12-4 and TRBJ2-3; D is perhaps TRBD2 (7 bases). The V end lost 3 bases, the J end lost 2 bases, and 18 bases lay between the germline ends. The CDR3 runs 17 residues. CDR3 loop: CASSFDPLGGLTDTQYF. CDR3 bases: TGTGCCAGCAGTTTCGATCCCTTGGGGGGGCTCACAGATACGCAGTATTTT.

V is TRBV5-4 and J is TRBJ1-2; no clear D. Trimming removed 2 bases from V and 6 bases from J, with 17 bases in between. This CDR3 contains 15 residues. The germline V gene has CDR1 SGHNT and CDR2 YYREEE (reference sequence). CDR3 sequence reads: CASSFSARRENGYTF. The CDR3 DNA reads as TGTGCCAGCAGCTTTTCTGCCAGGCGCGAAAATGGCTACACCTTC.

The rearrangement links TRBV20-1 to TRBJ2-5; 16 bases are shared with TRBD2. The V gene's germline CDR1 is DFQATT and CDR2 SNEGSKA (reference sequence). The length of the CDR3 is 16 residues. With V trimmed by 8 bases and J by 2 bases, 8 bases remained unmatched. The CDR3 loop is CSLAGLAGGIQETQYF. CDR3 bases: TGCAGTCTAGCGGGACTAGCGGGAGGGATTCAAGAGACCCAGTACTTC.

The chain carries TRBV7-6 and TRBJ1-6, with D possibly matching TRBD1 (6 bases). The V end was cut by 5 bases, the J end by 13 bases, with 15 bases between. The CDR3 is 13 residues long. Germline lookup yields CDR1 SGHVS and CDR2 FNYEAQ. The CDR3 loop reads CASSQDQGSPLHF. CDR3 DNA sequence: TGTGCCAGCAGCCAAGACCAGGGGTCGCCCCTCCACTTT. Looking up the rest from reference TRBV7-6 and TRBJ1-6 gives the full variable domain: GAGVSQSPRYKVTKRGQDVALRCDPISGHVSLYWYRQALGQGPEFLTYFNYEAQQDKSGLPNDRFSAERPEGSISTLTIQRTEQRDSAMYRCASSQDQGSPLHFGNGTRLTVT.

This clonotype was seen more than once but under ten times. The CDR3 coding sequence is TGTGCCAGCAGCTTCGATGGGGGTCCTTCCCGCACAGATACGCAGTATTTT. Translated, it gives CASSFDGGPSRTDTQYF. This rearrangement joins TRBV7-9 to TRBJ2-3, with D possibly called TRBD1 or TRBD2 (5 bases each). CDR3 size: 17 residues. Trimming left V 3 bases short and J 1 base short, with 17 bases between. Germline-derived CDR1 and CDR2 are SEHNR and FQNEAQ (reference sequence).

This clonotype was seen a handful of times. The chain employs TRBV7-2 and TRBJ2-3; TRBD2 agrees at 9 bases. Germline CDR1 and CDR2: SGHTA and FQGNSA. The CDR3 extends over 17 amino acids. Unmatched junction bases numbered 6, after V lost 1 base and J lost 1 base. The chain's CDR3 is CASSLVGRTSGTDTQYF. Written as DNA, the CDR3 is TGTGCCAGCAGCTTAGTGGGAAGGACTAGCGGCACAGATACGCAGTATTTT.

This chain uses TRBV6-4 with TRBJ2-1, with 7 bases lining up with TRBD2. Germline V gene sequence: CDR1 MRHNA, CDR2 SNTAGT. The V gene end was trimmed by 0 bases and the J gene end by 10 bases; junction bases not matched to a gene: 18. This CDR3 has 18 amino acids. The CDR3 bases are TGTGCCAGCAGTGACTCGGGTCGCGGGGAGGGAGGGCCGCTAGAGCAGTTCTTC. It codes for CASSDSGRGEGGPLEQFF.

The chain couples TRBV15 to TRBJ2-5, with D maybe TRBD2 (5 bases). Deletions cut 0 bases from V and 0 bases from J, with 8 bases between. The CDR3 extends over 15 amino acids. Germline values: CDR1 LNHNV, CDR2 YYDKDF (reference sequence). DNA of the CDR3: TGTGCCACCAGCAGAGATCCTAGCAACCAAGAGACCCAGTACTTC. Translated: CATSRDPSNQETQYF.

The rearrangement links TRBV28 to TRBJ2-3, with D possibly being TRBD1 or TRBD2 (5 bases each). The V end lost 1 base, the J end lost 0 bases, and 8 bases lay between the germline ends. Looked up from germline, CDR1 is MDHEN and CDR2 is SYDVKM. This CDR3 has 15 residues. CDR3 DNA sequence: TGTGCCAGCAGTTTATACAGGACTAGCACAGATACGCAGTATTTT. The encoded protein is CASSLYRTSTDTQYF.

This clonotype was seen only a few times. The chain employs TRBV5-1 and TRBJ2-3, with D maybe TRBD2 (7 bases). Germline V gene sequence: CDR1 SGHRS, CDR2 YFSETQ. Trimming left V 7 bases short and J 5 bases short, with 20 bases between. CDR3 length: 15 amino acids. CDR3 sequence (DNA): TGCGCCAGCTCAAAGGGGGGGGCCTTTGAAGATACGCAGTATTTT. This sequence encodes CASSKGGAFEDTQYF.

This clonotype showed up just a few times. The V gene is TRBV9, the J gene TRBJ2-5; tentative D call: TRBD1 (5 bases). The V gene lost 3 bases and the J gene lost 3 bases, with 9 bases spanning the gap. This CDR3 is 13 amino acids long. Looked up from germline, CDR1 is SGDLS and CDR2 is YYNGEE. The CDR3 region has the DNA TGTGCCAGCAGCGCGGACACAGAAGAGACCCAGTACTTC. As protein: CASSADTEETQYF. The full variable domain, completed using reference TRBV9 and TRBJ2-5, is DSGVTQTPKHLITATGQRVTLRCSPRSGDLSVYWYQQSLDQGLQFLIQYYNGEERAKGNILERFSAQQFPDLHSELNLSSLELGDSALYFCASSADTEETQYFGPGTRLLVL.

A few counts support this clonotype. The chain combines TRBV5-1 with TRBJ1-2; possible D gene TRBD1, 5 bases. V was trimmed by 6 bases and J by 6 bases, leaving 21 bases between them. Per germline, CDR1 SGHRS and CDR2 YFSETQ. The CDR3 is 15 amino acids. CDR3 sequence: CASTTGLASLHGYTF. The CDR3 bases are TGCGCCAGCACTACAGGTCTGGCCAGTCTCCATGGCTACACCTTC.

V gene TRBV30 combines with J gene TRBJ2-7; D possibly corresponds to TRBD1 (5 bases). This CDR3 has 12 residues. The ends were cut back, 3 bases at V and 2 bases at J, with 8 bases in the middle. Per germline, CDR1 GTSNPN and CDR2 SVGIG (reference sequence). The CDR3 DNA reads TGTGCCTGGAGGGACAAGACCTACGAGCAGTACTTC. Translating gives CAWRDKTYEQYF. Full variable domain (remainder filled in from reference TRBV30 and TRBJ2-7): SQTIHQWPATLVQPVGSPLSLECTVEGTSNPNLYWYRQAAGRGLQLLFYSVGIGQISSEVPQNLSASRPQDRQFILSSKKLLLSDSGFYLCAWRDKTYEQYFGPGTRLTVT.

This clonotype was picked up a small number of times. The CDR3 sequence: CATTGGREQFF. The DNA of the CDR3 is TGTGCCACCACGGGGGGCCGTGAGCAGTTCTTC. The chain is built from TRBV27 and TRBJ2-1; tentatively, D is TRBD2 (7 bases). Germline CDR1 and CDR2: MNHEY and SMNVEV (reference sequence). V was pared by 10 bases and J by 9 bases, with 13 bases between. The CDR3 covers 11 residues.

The chain has TRBV28 and TRBJ2-5; D may correspond to TRBD1 or TRBD2 (5 bases each). Germline CDR1 reads MDHEN; CDR2 reads SYDVKM. This CDR3 contains 14 residues. The ends were cut back, 5 bases at V and 6 bases at J, with 16 bases in the middle. Here the CDR3 reads CASSLGTVLQTQYF. The CDR3 nucleotides are TGTGCCAGCAGTCTCGGGACGGTGCTGCAGACCCAGTACTTC.

The chain combines TRBV20-1 with TRBJ2-7, with 11 bases aligning to TRBD1. The germline CDR1 and CDR2 sequences are DFQATT and SNEGSKA (reference sequence). V was clipped by 2 bases and J by 3 bases; unmatched bases: 6. This CDR3 region has 15 residues. Written as DNA, the CDR3 is TGCAGTGCTAGAACCGCCGGGACAGGGGGCTACGAGCAGTACTTC. Translation gives CSARTAGTGGYEQYF.

This clonotype was detected ten times or more. This chain uses TRBV5-1 with TRBJ2-1; a possible D gene is TRBD2 (6 bases). Trimming took off 4 bases at V and 5 bases at J, with 13 bases between the two ends. This CDR3 contains 14 residues. Looked up from germline, CDR1 is SGHRS and CDR2 is YFSETQ. This CDR3 reads CASSPPGLNNEQFF. In nucleotides, the CDR3 is TGCGCCAGCAGCCCACCGGGACTTAACAATGAGCAGTTCTTC.

This rearrangement joins TRBV2 to TRBJ2-4; D not certain. The CDR3 totals 14 residues. The germline V and J ends were trimmed by 8 bases and 1 base, with 12 bases remaining between them. The germline gives CDR1 SNHLY, CDR2 FYNNEI. The CDR3 loop is CASRASTAKNIQYF. Here the CDR3 DNA reads TGTGCCAGCCGGGCTTCCACTGCCAAAAACATTCAGTACTTC.

This chain joins TRBV5-1 and TRBJ2-4; the D gene is possibly TRBD2 (5 bases). The length of the CDR3 is 14 residues. V was cut by 0 bases and J by 13 bases, with 17 bases left in between. Germline-derived CDR1 and CDR2 are SGHRS and YFSETQ. The CDR3 reads CASSLASGREKQYF. CDR3 nucleotides: TGCGCCAGCAGCTTGGCCTCTGGCCGGGAAAAGCAGTACTTC.

This clonotype was counted between two and nine times. CDR3 bases: TGCAGTGCTAGCCCCGTTGGGGTATTAAAAGCTTTCTTT. Translating gives CSASPVGVLKAFF. This chain uses TRBV20-1 with TRBJ1-1, with unresolved D. V lost 3 bases and J 9 bases, leaving 17 bases between the germline ends. This CDR3 has 13 amino acids. Germline CDR1 reads DFQATT; CDR2 reads SNEGSKA (reference sequence).

This clonotype appeared a few times. The J gene is TRBJ2-5, the V gene TRBV5-5; the match to TRBD2 covers 11 bases. V was clipped by 2 bases and J by 11 bases; unmatched bases: 14. This CDR3 is 16 amino acids long. Germline loops: CDR1 SGHKS, CDR2 YYEKEE (reference sequence). In nucleotides, the CDR3 is TGTGCCAGCAGCTTAGGCGGGACTAGCGGTTACAATGAGCAGTACTTC. It is translated as CASSLGGTSGYNEQYF.

The chain has TRBV4-1 and TRBJ1-6, with 10 bases identical to TRBD1. Trimming removed 0 bases from V and 7 bases from J; junction bases left unmatched: 6. Looked up from germline, CDR1 is MGHRA and CDR2 is YSYEKL. The CDR3 sequence is 17 residues long. The CDR3 protein is CASSQDFDRGQNSPLHF. The CDR3 DNA reads TGCGCCAGCAGCCAAGATTTCGACAGGGGGCAGAATTCACCCCTCCACTTT.

On this clonotype: Sequence at one end of the junction differs from germline and may be a read error. This chain uses TRBV20-1 with TRBJ2-1; TRBD1 or TRBD2 may be the D gene (6 bases each). The CDR3 is made up of 14 amino acids. Germline CDR1 is DFQATT and CDR2 is SNEGSKA (reference sequence). CDR3 residues: CSARGGISYNEQVF. As DNA, the CDR3 is TGCAGTGCTAGGGGGGGCATCTCCTACAATGAGCAGGTCTTC.

CDR3 DNA: TGTGCCAGCAGCCAAACTCGGGCCCAAGAGACCCAGTACTTC. Translating gives CASSQTRAQETQYF. This chain uses TRBV7-2 with TRBJ2-5; D uncertain. V was trimmed by 5 bases and J by 1 base, leaving 11 bases between them. The CDR3 runs to 14 residues. Germline CDR1 and CDR2: SGHTA and FQGNSA.